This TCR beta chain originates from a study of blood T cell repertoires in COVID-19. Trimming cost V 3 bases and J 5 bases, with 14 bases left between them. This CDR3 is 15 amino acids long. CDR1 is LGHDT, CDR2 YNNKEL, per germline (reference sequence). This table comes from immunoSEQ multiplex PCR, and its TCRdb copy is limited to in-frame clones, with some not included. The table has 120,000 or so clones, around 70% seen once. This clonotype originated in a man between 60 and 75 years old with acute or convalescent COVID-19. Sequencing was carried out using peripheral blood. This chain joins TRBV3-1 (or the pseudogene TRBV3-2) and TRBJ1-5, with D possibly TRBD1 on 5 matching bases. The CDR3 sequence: CASSHSMGGYQPQHF. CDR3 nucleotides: TGTGCCAGCAGCCATTCAATGGGGGGATATCAGCCCCAGCATTTT.